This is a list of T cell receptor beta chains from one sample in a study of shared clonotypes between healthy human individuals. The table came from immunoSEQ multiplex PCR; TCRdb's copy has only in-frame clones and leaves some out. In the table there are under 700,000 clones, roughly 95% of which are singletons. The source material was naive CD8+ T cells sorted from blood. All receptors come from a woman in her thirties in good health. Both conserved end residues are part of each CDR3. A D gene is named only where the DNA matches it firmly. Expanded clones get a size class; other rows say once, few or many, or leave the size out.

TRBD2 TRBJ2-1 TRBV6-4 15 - TGTGCCAGCAGGGAAGTAGCGGGGGAGGGAAATGAGCAGTTCTTC CASREVAGEGNEQFF
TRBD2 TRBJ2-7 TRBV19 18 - TGTGCCAGTAGTATAGATATTCTAGCGGGAGGTAAGCCCTACGAGCAGTACTTC CASSIDILAGGKPYEQYF
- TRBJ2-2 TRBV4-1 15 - TGCGCCAGCAGCTTTTCGGAGGGGCCCACCGGGGAGCTGTTTTTT CASSFSEGPTGELFF
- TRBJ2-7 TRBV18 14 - TGTGCCAGCTCCCCCTCGGACACGACCTACGAGCAGTACTTC CASSPSDTTYEQYF
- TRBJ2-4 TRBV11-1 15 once TGTGCCAGCAGCTTAACAGCCCTAGCCAAAAACATTCAGTACTTC CASSLTALAKNIQYF
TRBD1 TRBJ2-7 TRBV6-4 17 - TGTGCCAGCAGAGAGACCGAAGGGACAGAGGGGGTCTACGAGCAGTACTTC CASRETEGTEGVYEQYF
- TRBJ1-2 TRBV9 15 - TGTGCCAGCAGCGTAGGCCCGGGGGCTAGAGATGGCTACACCTTC CASSVGPGARDGYTF
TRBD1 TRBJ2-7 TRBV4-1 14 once TGCGCCAGCAGCCAGGGACAGGGGACCTACGAGCAGTACTTC CASSQGQGTYEQYF
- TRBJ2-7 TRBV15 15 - TGTGCCACCAGCAGAGATCGGGACCGAACCTACGAGCAGTACTTC CATSRDRDRTYEQYF
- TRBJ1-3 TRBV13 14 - TGTGCCAGCAAGGAGGAGTACTCTGGAAACACCATATATTTT CASKEEYSGNTIYF
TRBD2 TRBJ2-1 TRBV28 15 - TGTGCCAGCCGCAGCGGGAGTAGTGTTTGGAATGAGCAGTTCTTC CASRSGSSVWNEQFF
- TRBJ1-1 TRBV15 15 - TGTGCCACCAGGCCCATCGGAAGGGGGGGGCCTGAAGCTTTCTTT CATRPIGRGGPEAFF
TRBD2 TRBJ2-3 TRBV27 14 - TGTGCCAGCACTGGCGGGAGGGCCCCCGATACGCAGTATTTT CASTGGRAPDTQYF
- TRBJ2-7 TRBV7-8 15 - TGTGCCAGCAGCCCAATGGACAGAGCCTCCTACGAGCAGTACTTC CASSPMDRASYEQYF
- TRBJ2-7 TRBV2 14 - TGTGCCAGCAGTGAAGGACTCCGATACTACGAGCAGTACTTC CASSEGLRYYEQYF
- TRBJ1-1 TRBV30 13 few TGTGCCTGGAGCGTAGGACAGAACACTGAAGCTTTCTTT CAWSVGQNTEAFF
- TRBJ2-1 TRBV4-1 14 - TGCGCCAGCAGCCAAGAAGGAAGGGGAAATGAGCAGTTCTTC CASSQEGRGNEQFF
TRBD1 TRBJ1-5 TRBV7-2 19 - TGTGCCAGCAGCTTAGCCGGGACAGACCTCGTGTATAGCAATCAGCCCCAGCATTTT CASSLAGTDLVYSNQPQHF
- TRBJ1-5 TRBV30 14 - TGTGCCTGGAGTGGAGTTTTGAGCAATCAGCCCCAGCATTTT CAWSGVLSNQPQHF
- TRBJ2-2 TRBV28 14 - TGTGCCAGCAGTTTGGCGGGGGCCGACGGGGAGCTGTTTTTT CASSLAGADGELFF
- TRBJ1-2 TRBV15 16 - TGTGCCACCAGCAGGGACAGCGGGGGGTTCAGCTATGGCTACACCTTC CATSRDSGGFSYGYTF
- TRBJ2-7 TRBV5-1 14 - TGCGCCAGCAGCCGCGGCCGCTTAAACTACGAGCAGTACTTC CASSRGRLNYEQYF
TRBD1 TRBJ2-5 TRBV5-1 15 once TGCGCCAGCAGCCCCTGGACAGGGGTCGGTGAGACCCAGTACTTC CASSPWTGVGETQYF
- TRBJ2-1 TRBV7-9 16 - TGTGCCAGCAGCTTAAGTCCTAGCAGGGGTGTCTATGAGCAGTTCTTC CASSLSPSRGVYEQFF
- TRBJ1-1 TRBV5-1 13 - TGCGCCAGCAGCTACAGGGCCGGCGCTGAAGCTTTCTTT CASSYRAGAEAFF
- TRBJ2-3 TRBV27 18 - TGTGCCAGCAGTCCTTACCCCCCGGGGGTTCTTAGCACAGATACGCAGTATTTT CASSPYPPGVLSTDTQYF
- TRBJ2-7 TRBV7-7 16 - TGTGCCAGCAGCTTTGGTATGGGGGACACCAACTACGAGCAGTACTTC CASSFGMGDTNYEQYF
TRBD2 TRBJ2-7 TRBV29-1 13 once TGCAGCGTTCTAGCGGTAAATTCCTACGAGCAGTACTTC CSVLAVNSYEQYF
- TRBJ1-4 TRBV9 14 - TGTGCCAGCAGCGTAGGAGCAGGGCGCGAAAAACTGTTTTTT CASSVGAGREKLFF
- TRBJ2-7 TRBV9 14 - TGTGCCAGCAGCGTAGATGGAGTTACCTACGAGCAGTACTTC CASSVDGVTYEQYF
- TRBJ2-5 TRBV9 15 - TGTGCCAGCAGCGTAGCTGGGCAGGCAGTAGAGACCCAGTACTTC CASSVAGQAVETQYF
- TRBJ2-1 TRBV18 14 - TGTGCCAGCTCACCGCTAGGGGCGGGTAATGAGCAGTTCTTC CASSPLGAGNEQFF
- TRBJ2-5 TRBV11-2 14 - TGTGCCAGCAGCTTATTATTACCTGATGAGACCCAGTACTTC CASSLLLPDETQYF
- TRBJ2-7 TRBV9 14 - TGTGCCAGCAGCGTAGAGGGGCGCGAGGACGAGCAGTACTTC CASSVEGREDEQYF
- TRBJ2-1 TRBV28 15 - TGTGCCAGCAGTTTCGCCGGGACCTCTATTAATGAGCAGTTCTTC CASSFAGTSINEQFF
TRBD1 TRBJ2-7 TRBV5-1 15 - TGCGCCAGCAGCCAAGTGACAGGGTCGGGGTACGAGCAGTACTTC CASSQVTGSGYEQYF
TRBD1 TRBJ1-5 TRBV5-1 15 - TGCGCCAGCAGGGCCGAGACAGGGAACAATCAGCCCCAGCATTTT CASRAETGNNQPQHF
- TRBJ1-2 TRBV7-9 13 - TGTGCCAGCAGCCCCGGCCTAACCTATGGCTACACCTTC CASSPGLTYGYTF
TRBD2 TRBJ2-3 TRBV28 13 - TGTGCCAGCAGTGGACTAGCGGGAGCTCCGTGGTATTTT CASSGLAGAPWYF
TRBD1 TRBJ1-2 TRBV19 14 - TGTGCCAGTAGTTCACCCGGGACAGGGTATGGCTACACCTTC CASSSPGTGYGYTF
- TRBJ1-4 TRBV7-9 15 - TGTGCCAGCAGCCTGCGGACATCTTTGGGGGAAAAACTGTTTTTT CASSLRTSLGEKLFF
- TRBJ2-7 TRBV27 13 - TGTGCCAGCAGTTTAGAGGCTTCCTACGAGCAGTACTTC CASSLEASYEQYF
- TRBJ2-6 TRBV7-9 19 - TGTGCCAGCAGTAAACCACCTCGGGACCGGGTGGTTGGGGCCAACGTCCTGACTTTC CASSKPPRDRVVGANVLTF
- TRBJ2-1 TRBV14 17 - TGTGCCAGCAGCCAAAACTCCGGGAGTCGGGGATACAATGAGCAGTTCTTC CASSQNSGSRGYNEQFF
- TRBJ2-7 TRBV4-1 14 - TGCGCCAGCAGCCAATCTCCAGGACAGTACGAGCAGTACTTC CASSQSPGQYEQYF
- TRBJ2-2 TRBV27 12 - TGTGCCAGCAGTTTTAGCTCCGGGGAGCTGTTTTTT CASSFSSGELFF
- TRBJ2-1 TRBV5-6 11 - TGTGCCAGCAGCTTCGTGGATGAGCAGTTCTTC CASSFVDEQFF